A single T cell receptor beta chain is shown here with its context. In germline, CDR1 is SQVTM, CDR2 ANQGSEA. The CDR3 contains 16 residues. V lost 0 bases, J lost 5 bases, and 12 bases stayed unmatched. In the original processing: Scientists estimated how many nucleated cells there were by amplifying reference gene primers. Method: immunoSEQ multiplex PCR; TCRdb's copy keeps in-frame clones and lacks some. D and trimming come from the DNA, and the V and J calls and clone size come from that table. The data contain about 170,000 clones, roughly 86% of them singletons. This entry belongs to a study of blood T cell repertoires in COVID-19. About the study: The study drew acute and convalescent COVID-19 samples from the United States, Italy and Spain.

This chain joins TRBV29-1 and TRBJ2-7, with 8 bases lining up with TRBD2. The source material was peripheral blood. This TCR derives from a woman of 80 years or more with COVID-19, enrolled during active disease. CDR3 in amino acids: CSVEEFRGGLGNEQYF. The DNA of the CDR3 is TGCAGCGTTGAAGAATTTCGCGGGGGGCTGGGAAACGAGCAGTACTTC.